Sequencing of this T cell receptor beta chain was carried out in a study of T-cell reconstitution after alpha-beta-depleted transplantation in children. The study, taken as a whole, reports: It was reported that alpha-beta T cells came from several hundred expanded graft clones (about two months after transplant). Once a year had passed after transplant, T-cell counts and diversity came mostly from newly produced T cells.

This clonotype was counted between two and nine times. Its target is not known. Unique molecular identifiers were incorporated when the TCRbeta library was constructed. TCRdb analysed the PCR reads with MiXCR anew, one entry per CDR3 protein. The sample lists 200,000 or so distinct CDR3 sequences, 7% to 9% occurring once. The CDR3 is made up of 17 amino acids. With 0 bases clipped from V and 0 bases from J, the junction kept 7 bases outside the gene matches. CDR1 is MNHEY and CDR2 is SVGAGI in the germline V gene. This receptor was taken from a male patient between 2 and 15 years old who had a stem cell transplant for acute myeloid leukemia, so the T cells may come from the graft donor. This specimen consisted of PBMCs, mostly from graft donor cells, obtained 360 days after TCRalphabeta/CD19-depleted stem cell transplant. V and J are TRBV6-5 and TRBJ2-7; 8 positions agree with TRBD2. CDR3 bases: TGTGCCAGCAGTTACTCCGCCCAACTAGCGGTCTCCTACGAGCAGTACTTC. Encoded protein: CASSYSAQLAVSYEQYF.